This T cell receptor (beta chain) was sequenced during a study of cytomegalovirus exposure and HLA in healthy donors. The PCR had 60 Vbeta and 13 Jbeta primers. The protocol was immunoSEQ multiplex PCR, while the TCRdb copy is restricted to in-frame clones and leaves out a portion. The repertoire table contains about 160,000 clones. Germline CDR1 and CDR2: LNHDA and SQIVND (reference sequence). V lost 10 bases, J lost 8 bases, and 10 bases stayed unmatched. The CDR3 runs to 13 residues. Broader study findings: When the data were analyzed later, several of the most significant clusters appeared to be linked to common viral pathogens. A link between a missense DCLRE1C variant and TCR beta V- and J-gene trimming emerged from a later analysis. Clonal expansion was found to be greater in HLA-associated TCR beta chains than in equally common others in a later analysis.

For this clone: Its antigen remains unknown.

The TCR originated in a man aged 25-40 years in good health and CMV-seronegative. The sequenced material came from PBMCs. This chain links TRBV19 with TRBJ2-2, with TRBD1 matching over 7 bases. CDR3 nucleotides: TGTGCCACGAGACAGGGAAGTTCTGGGGAGCTGTTTTTT. Translation gives CATRQGSSGELFF.